This T cell receptor (beta chain) emerged from a study of metastatic and nonmetastatic thyroid tumors. For the study at large: Peripheral blood and tumor or nodule samples from malignant and benign thyroid patients were compared. Study-wide results and limits: A significant increase in TCR beta diversity was reportedly seen in malignant thyroid tumors relative to benign nodules, in blood and tumor.

This clone was seen a few times. Its antigen is still unknown. Original methodology: Across clinicopathological groups, CDR3 differences served as the basis for building a distant-metastasis classifier for papillary thyroid cancer. TCRdb redid the clone calls on the PCR reads using MiXCR. The V and J calls and clone size are TCRdb's, not the authors'. Among some 46,000 clones listed, 20% to 25% were seen once. The entire patient cohort was treatment-naive prior to thyroid surgery. The CDR3 sequence is 15 residues long. V lost 3 bases, J lost 5 bases, and 3 bases stayed unmatched. CDR1 and CDR2 from the germline V gene are SEHNR and FQNEAQ (reference sequence).

The receptor was isolated from a male donor with papillary thyroid cancer or a benign thyroid nodule (not recorded which). Some clones in this sample may be carry-over from other donors' samples. This rearrangement joins TRBV7-9 to TRBJ1-6; TRBD1 matches 8 bases. Sequenced input: blood. The CDR3 sequence is CASSFLTGDNSPLHF. Written as DNA, the CDR3 is TGTGCCAGCAGCTTTCTGACAGGGGATAATTCACCCCTCCACTTT.